The 19 T cell receptor beta chains below come from one sample, sequenced in a study of T cells in women clearing cervical HPV infection. TCRdb's copy holds only in-frame clones and misses some; the assay was immunoSEQ multiplex PCR. This repertoire includes 30,000 to 40,000 clones. The sequenced material came from blood buffy coat. All receptors come from a woman aged 18 to 75 with a cervical HPV16 infection that either progressed to CIN3+ or cleared (not recorded which).

CDR3 residues: CASSFDWNISYGYTF. CDR3 DNA (partial): TGTGCCAGCAGCTTTGACTGGAATATTTCCTATGGC. This sequence joins TRBV2 and TRBJ1-2, with no clear D. The CDR3 end falls 3 residues outside the read, so it is completed with the germline J gene. Germline-derived CDR1 and CDR2 are SNHLY and FYNNEI. V dropped 6 bases and J dropped 4 bases, with 18 bases sitting between them. The CDR3 is made up of 15 amino acids.

In regard to this clone: The observed sequence ends 3 residues before the CDR3 terminus, with the missing tail filled in from the germline J gene. The chain is built from TRBV19 and TRBJ1-2, with D perhaps matching TRBD1 (5 bases). V was shortened by 6 bases and J by 0 bases, with 11 bases between the two germline ends. Germline V CDR1 and CDR2: LNHDA, SQIVND (reference sequence). The CDR3 has 14 amino acids. This CDR3 is CASRGLGANYGYTF. The CDR3 DNA, read in part, is TGTGCCAGTAGGGGCCTAGGGGCTAACTATGGC.

With regard to this clone: The read terminates 3 residues before the CDR3 end, so the remaining end is supplied by the germline J gene. The chain joins TRBV30 to TRBJ2-1; 8 bases are shared with TRBD2. CDR1 and CDR2 (germline): GTSNPN, SVGIG (reference sequence). CDR3 length: 16 amino acids. V dropped 1 base and J dropped 5; count of bases not matched to a gene: 10. CDR3: CAWSGYRGGLDNEQFF. The sequenced part of the CDR3 DNA is TGTGCCTGGAGTGGGTACCGGGGGGGCCTCGACAATGAG.

Worth noting for this clone: The read ends 3 residues early relative to the CDR3; the germline J gene fills the gap. The chain carries TRBV20-1 and TRBJ2-5; TRBD1 matches at 8 bases. This CDR3 has 16 residues. Trimming cost V 0 bases and J 5 bases; bases outside gene matches: 11. Germline V CDR1 and CDR2: DFQATT, SNEGSKA (reference sequence). The CDR3 protein is CSARDQTRGLAETQYF. The CDR3 bases that were read are TGCAGTGCTAGAGATCAGACCAGGGGGCTTGCTGAGACC.

A note on this clone: The read is 3 residues too short to cover the CDR3 end, so that end is filled in from the germline J gene. V gene TRBV30 combines with J gene TRBJ1-2; TRBD1 matches 12 bases. J was trimmed by 6 bases and V by 8 bases; bases with no gene match: 7. Germline CDR1 and CDR2: GTSNPN and SVGIG (reference sequence). CDR3 length: 13 amino acids. CDR3 residues: CARKGQGADGYTF. The sequenced CDR3 bases are TGTGCCCGAAAGGGACAGGGGGCGGATGGC.

About this clone itself: Read coverage stops 3 residues before the CDR3 terminus; the germline J gene supplies the remainder. The V gene is TRBV20-1, the J gene TRBJ2-3, with TRBD2 matching 10 bases. The CDR3 is made up of 17 amino acids. In germline, CDR1 is DFQATT, CDR2 SNEGSKA (reference sequence). CDR3 region: CSAPQASGGGYQETQYF. The DNA read from the CDR3 is TGCAGTGCTCCCCAGGCTAGCGGGGGCGGGTACCAAGAGACG.

Comment on this clone: The read is 3 residues too short to cover the CDR3 end, so that end is filled in from the germline J gene. The chain recombines TRBV2 with TRBJ1-2; no clear D gene. Trimming removed 5 bases at V and 1 base at J, with 5 bases between. Germline V lookup: CDR1 SNHLY, CDR2 FYNNEI. The CDR3 length is 12 residues. The CDR3 bases that were read are TGTGCCAGCAGTCAAAATAACTATGGC. Translation gives CASSQNNYG. The complete CDR3 sequence is CASSQNNYGYTF.

On this clone itself: The read terminates 3 residues before the CDR3 end, so the remaining end is supplied by the germline J gene. The rearrangement uses TRBV7-9 and TRBJ1-1; TRBD1 agrees at 12 bases. This CDR3 has 14 residues. CDR1 and CDR2 (germline): SEHNR, FQNEAQ (reference sequence). Trimming cost V 4 bases and J 4 bases; bases outside gene matches: 1. The CDR3 sequence is CASSSGQGATEAFF. The sequenced part of the CDR3 DNA is TGTGCCAGCAGCTCGGGACAGGGGGCCACTGAA.

Concerning this clone: The read stops 3 residues short of the end of the CDR3; the missing end is completed from the germline J gene. This rearrangement joins TRBV20-1 to TRBJ2-5, with TRBD1 matching over 11 bases. The CDR3 contains 13 residues. V lost 6 bases and J lost 1; bases outside the gene matches: 1. CDR1 is DFQATT and CDR2 is SNEGSKA in the germline V gene (reference sequence). The sequenced part of the CDR3 DNA is TGCAGTGCCGGGACAGGGGGCCAAGAGACC. It translates to CSAGTGGQET. The entire CDR3 protein is CSAGTGGQETQYF.

Worth noting for this clone: The read finishes 3 residues shy of the CDR3 end, and the germline J gene is used to complete it. This chain links TRBV2 with TRBJ2-3, with 11 nucleotides matching TRBD2. The germline CDR1 and CDR2 sequences are SNHLY and FYNNEI. CDR3 length: 16 amino acids. CDR3 sequence reads: CASKLNSGGGGETQYF. The sequenced CDR3 bases are TGTGCCAGCAAGTTGAATAGCGGGGGGGGCGGAGAGACG.

Points on this clone: Read sequence stops 3 residues before the CDR3 end, and the germline J gene provides the missing end. The identical CDR3 is also encoded by other nucleotide sequences in the sample. This chain uses TRBV18 with TRBJ1-6; perhaps TRBD1 as D (5 bases). This CDR3 comprises 16 residues. The V and J ends lost 3 bases and 6 bases respectively, with 15 bases between them. Germline V gene data show CDR1 as KGHSH and CDR2 as LQKENI. CDR3 DNA, as far as it was read: TGTGCCAGCTCACCCGCCGGGGGAGTGGGTAATTCACCC. Protein sequence: CASSPAGGVGNSP. The whole CDR3 region reads CASSPAGGVGNSPLHF.

Notes on this clone: The read ends 3 residues early relative to the CDR3; the germline J gene fills the gap. The V and J genes are TRBV11-3 and TRBJ2-1; D perhaps matches TRBD1 (6 bases). CDR3 length: 13 residues. In germline, CDR1 is SGHNT, CDR2 YENEEA. V was shortened by 1 base and J by 9 bases, with 10 bases between the two germline ends. The DNA read from the CDR3 is TGTGCCAGCAGCTTAGTAGGCAGGGGTGAG. The encoded protein is CASSLVGRGE. The entire CDR3 reads CASSLVGRGEQFF. The whole variable domain, remainder taken from reference TRBV11-3 and TRBJ2-1, is EAGVVQSPRYKIIEKKQPVAFWCNPISGHNTLYWYLQNLGQGPELLIRYENEEAVDDSQLPKDRFSAERLKGVDSTLKIQPAELGDSAVYLCASSLVGRGEQFFGPGTRLTVL.

Remarks on this clone: The read ends 3 residues shy of where the CDR3 ends; the end is completed using the germline J gene. The rearrangement links TRBV7-8 to TRBJ2-7; a possible D gene is TRBD2 (6 bases). V was pared by 5 bases and J by 1 base, with 18 bases between. CDR1 and CDR2 (germline): SGHVS, FQNEAQ. The CDR3 length is 16 residues. The covered CDR3 bases are TGTGCCAGCAGCGTCCTGAGACGCCGGGGGTCCTACGAG. Its translation is CASSVLRRRGSYE. The entire CDR3 reads CASSVLRRRGSYEQYF. The complete variable domain, with remaining parts taken from reference TRBV7-8 and TRBJ2-7, reads GAGVSQSPRYKVAKRGQDVALRCDPISGHVSLFWYQQALGQGPEFLTYFQNEAQLDKSGLPSDRFFAERPEGSVSTLKIQRTQQEDSAVYLCASSVLRRRGSYEQYFGPGTRLTVT.

Points on this clone: The missing CDR3 end, 3 residues past where the read stops, is filled in from the germline J gene. V is TRBV10-3 and J is TRBJ2-7, with a tentative D call TRBD1 (5 bases). The CDR3 has 12 amino acids. The germline CDR1 and CDR2 sequences are ENHRY and SYGVKD. V lost 6 bases and J lost 5, with 11 bases in between. The chain's CDR3 is CAIRQGSDEQYF. The DNA read from the CDR3 is TGTGCCATCAGGCAGGGTTCCGACGAG.

The CDR3 protein is CASSVSGDKNIQYF. CDR3 DNA, as far as it was read: TGTGCCAGCAGCGTTAGCGGGGACAAAAACATT. V and J are TRBV6-2 or TRBV6-3 and TRBJ2-4, with 8 bases fitting TRBD2. The CDR3 goes on 3 residues after the read ends, and that part is filled in from the germline J gene. V lost 6 bases, J lost 3 bases, and 4 bases stayed unmatched. The CDR3 has 14 amino acids. Germline CDR1 MNHEY, CDR2 SVGEGT.

Note on this clone: Coverage ceases 3 residues before the CDR3 finishes, and the germline J gene fills in the end. The rearrangement uses TRBV29-1 and TRBJ2-1, with 11 positions matching TRBD2. There are 14 residues in the CDR3. V lost 6 bases, J lost 2 bases, and 3 bases stayed unmatched. CDR1 is SQVTM, CDR2 ANQGSEA, per germline. The CDR3 protein is CSVLAGGAYNEQFF. The sequenced CDR3 bases are TGCAGCGTGTTAGCGGGAGGGGCCTACAATGAG.

A remark on this clone: The missing CDR3 end, 3 residues past where the read stops, is filled in from the germline J gene. V and J are TRBV6-1 and TRBJ2-7; TRBD1 matches 8 bases. The CDR3 covers 15 residues. CDR1 and CDR2 from the germline V gene are MNHNS and SASEGT. V trimming: 5 bases; J trimming: 3 bases; junction bases outside the gene matches: 9. CDR3 protein: CASSQDRGRNYEQYF. CDR3 bases read: TGTGCCAGCAGTCAAGACAGGGGCCGGAACTACGAG.

Comments on this clone: The read gets to within 3 residues of the CDR3 end, and the germline J gene fills in the rest. The chain links TRBV2 to TRBJ2-5, with D perhaps matching TRBD1 or TRBD2 (5 bases each). This CDR3 is built from 13 residues. Germline V lookup: CDR1 SNHLY, CDR2 FYNNEI. Trimming removed 7 bases at V and 5 bases at J, with 14 bases between. This CDR3 reads CASKGRSSETQYF. CDR3 DNA (partial): TGTGCCAGCAAGGGGAGATCCAGCGAGACC.

Notes on this clone: Coverage ceases 3 residues before the CDR3 finishes, and the germline J gene fills in the end. The chain has TRBV20-1 and TRBJ2-7; TRBD1 or TRBD2 may be the D gene (6 bases each). CDR1 DFQATT and CDR2 SNEGSKA come from the germline V gene (reference sequence). Trimming left V 3 bases short and J 2 bases short, with 23 bases between. This CDR3 has 17 amino acids. The CDR3 loop reads CSASRALGGGQTYEQYF. The DNA read from the CDR3 is TGCAGTGCTAGTAGGGCCCTAGGGGGAGGTCAAACCTACGAG.